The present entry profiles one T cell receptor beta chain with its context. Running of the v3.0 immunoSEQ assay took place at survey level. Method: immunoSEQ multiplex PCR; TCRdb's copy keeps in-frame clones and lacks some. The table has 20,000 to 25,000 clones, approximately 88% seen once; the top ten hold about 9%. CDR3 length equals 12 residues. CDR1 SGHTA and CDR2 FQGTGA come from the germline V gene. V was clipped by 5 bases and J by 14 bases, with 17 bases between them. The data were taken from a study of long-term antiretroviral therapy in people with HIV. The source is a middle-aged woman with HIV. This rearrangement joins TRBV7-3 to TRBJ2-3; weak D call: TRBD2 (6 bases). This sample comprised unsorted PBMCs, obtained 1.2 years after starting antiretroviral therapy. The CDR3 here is CASSRDSERPYF. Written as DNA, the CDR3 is TGTGCCAGCAGCCGGGACTCGGAGCGACCGTATTTT.